Listed below are T cell receptor beta chains from one sample, sequenced in a study of T cells after yellow fever vaccination. Each CDR3 protein gets one entry after TCRdb re-called the 5' RACE reads with MiXCR. The table lists about 320,000 distinct CDR3 sequences, approximately 4% of them singletons. The sequencing here drew on PBMCs, taken 15 days after the yellow fever booster vaccination. These receptors were collected from a man aged 18 to 29 who received the YFV17D yellow fever vaccine. CDR3s include the opening cysteine and the closing phenylalanine or tryptophan. The D gene is left open where the match is weak. Clone size, where shown, is once, few, many, or a class for clones that have expanded.

j_call,d_call,v_call,clone_size,cdr3_nt,cdr3_aa
TRBJ2-3,TRBD2,TRBV10-3,many,TGTGCCATCAGTGACGGGACTACCGCCACAGATACGCAGTATTTT,CAISDGTTATDTQYF
TRBJ1-1,NA,TRBV20-1,many,TGCAGTGCTAGGAATGGGGTAAACACTGAAGCTTTCTTT,CSARNGVNTEAFF
TRBJ2-1,TRBD1,TRBV5-1,many,TGCGCCAGCAGCCAAGACAGGGGCTCCTACAATGAGCAGTTCTTC,CASSQDRGSYNEQFF
TRBJ1-1,TRBD1,TRBV12-3/TRBV12-4,many,TGTGCCAGCAGTTTTCAGGGGGGAACTGAAGCTTTCTTT,CASSFQGGTEAFF
TRBJ2-4,NA,TRBV6-6,many,TGTGCCAGCAGTTACTCTGCCCGGTTAGCCAAAAACATTCAGTACTTC,CASSYSARLAKNIQYF
TRBJ2-2,NA,TRBV6-2/TRBV6-3,NA,TGTGCCAGCAGGACGGGGAACACCGGGGAGCTGTTTTTT,CASRTGNTGELFF
TRBJ1-4,NA,TRBV9,many,TGTGCCAGCAGCGCTTACGATGAAAAACTGTTTTTT,CASSAYDEKLFF
TRBJ2-7,TRBD1,TRBV7-9,many,TGTGCCAGCAGAAATGACAGGGGTTCCTACGAGCAGTACTTC,CASRNDRGSYEQYF
TRBJ1-2,TRBD1,TRBV7-2,NA,TGTGCCAGCAGCTTAGTGGAGGGGGCCCCCTATGGCTACACCTTC,CASSLVEGAPYGYTF
TRBJ1-6,TRBD1,TRBV2,NA,TGTGCCAGCAGTGAAGGGACAGGGGAGGGCTCACCCCTCCACTTT,CASSEGTGEGSPLHF
TRBJ2-5,TRBD2,TRBV10-3,few,TGTGCCATCAGTGAGCGGGGGGGCCAAGTGGAGACCCAGTACTTC,CAISERGGQVETQYF
TRBJ1-2,TRBD1,TRBV20-1,many,TGCAGTGCTAGAGATTCGACAGGGGAGTTTGGGAGCTACACCTTC,CSARDSTGEFGSYTF
TRBJ2-7,NA,TRBV6-4,few,TGTGCCAGCACCCAGGAGCAGTACTTC,CASTQEQYF
TRBJ1-1,NA,TRBV9,many,TGTGCCAGCAGCGTTACAGTCATGAACACTGAAGCTTTCTTT,CASSVTVMNTEAFF
TRBJ1-6,TRBD1,TRBV4-2,many,TGTGCCAGCAGCCAAGATACGACAGGGGTGTCACCCCTCCACTTT,CASSQDTTGVSPLHF
TRBJ1-2,NA,TRBV15,NA,TGTGCCACCAGCAGCCGGACGGTGGGGTATGGCTACACCTTC,CATSSRTVGYGYTF
TRBJ2-5,TRBD2,TRBV7-2,many,TGTGCCAGCAGCTCCCGCGGGGGGGCGGGTCAAGAGACCCAGTACTTC,CASSSRGGAGQETQYF
TRBJ1-5,NA,TRBV5-1,many,TGCGCCAGCAGCTTGGATGGCTATAGCAATCAGCCCCAGCATTTT,CASSLDGYSNQPQHF
TRBJ2-1,TRBD1,TRBV7-9,few,TGTGCCAGCAGCTCTGGGACAGGGCCCCACAATGAGCAGTTCTTC,CASSSGTGPHNEQFF
TRBJ1-3,NA,TRBV20-1,many,TGCAGCGCTACCCGGGTCATAGATCCCTCTGGAAACACCATATATTTT,CSATRVIDPSGNTIYF
TRBJ2-3,TRBD2,TRBV20-1,NA,TGCAGTGCTCCGAGGACTAGCGGGATCCCAGATACGCAGTATTTT,CSAPRTSGIPDTQYF
TRBJ2-1,NA,TRBV20-1,many,TGCAGTGCTAGAGTGGCTAGTGGGCAGGGGAGGGTGGATGAGCAGTTCTTC,CSARVASGQGRVDEQFF
TRBJ1-3,NA,TRBV12-3/TRBV12-4,few,TGTGCCAGCAGTTTACAGTGGTATGGCAACAGCCTCTCTGGAAACACCATATATTTT,CASSLQWYGNSLSGNTIYF
TRBJ2-3,TRBD1,TRBV6-4,many,TGTGCCAGCAGTGACGGGACAGGGGGCGCGGGAGATACGCAGTATTTT,CASSDGTGGAGDTQYF
TRBJ2-3,TRBD1,TRBV7-9,few,TGTGCCAGCAGCTCTCGGGACAGGGGGCCAGATACGCAGTATTTT,CASSSRDRGPDTQYF
TRBJ2-7,TRBD1,TRBV18,few,TGTGCCAGCTCACCACGCAATATCGGGACAGGGAACGAGCAGTACTTC,CASSPRNIGTGNEQYF
TRBJ1-2,NA,TRBV4-2,many,TGTGCCAGCAGCCAAGAGGTCCCAAACGACAGGCAGGGCTACACCTTC,CASSQEVPNDRQGYTF
TRBJ1-2,TRBD1,TRBV29-1,few,TGCAGCGCGACAGGGGGCAGTGAGTATGGCTACACCTTC,CSATGGSEYGYTF
TRBJ2-2,TRBD2,TRBV4-1,few,TGCGCCAGCAGCCGAGGACTAGCGGGGCCCCGGGAGCTGTTTTTT,CASSRGLAGPRELFF
TRBJ2-1,TRBD2,TRBV20-1,few,TGCAGTGCTAGAGTAGTCGGGACTAGCGATGAGCAGTTCTTC,CSARVVGTSDEQFF
TRBJ1-6,TRBD1,TRBV6-1,NA,TGTGCCAGCAGTTACCGGACAGGGGCTGAAGGTTCACCCCTCCACTTT,CASSYRTGAEGSPLHF
TRBJ2-7,NA,TRBV7-9,NA,TGTGCCAGCAGCTCACGGGACTCTGTATCCTACGAGCAGTACTTC,CASSSRDSVSYEQYF
TRBJ2-3,TRBD1,TRBV7-9,few,TGTGCCAGCCCGGGACAGGGGATGGTAGATACGCAGTATTTT,CASPGQGMVDTQYF
TRBJ1-6,NA,TRBV7-8,few,TGTGCCAGCAGCCCAATCCGCAGGGGTAATTCACCCCTCCACTTT,CASSPIRRGNSPLHF
TRBJ2-3,NA,TRBV5-1,many,TGCGCCAGCAGCTTGGTAGGACAGTTAAACACAGATACGCAGTATTTT,CASSLVGQLNTDTQYF
TRBJ2-7,NA,TRBV30,NA,TGTGCGAGGGCTGATACCTACGAGCAGTACTTC,CARADTYEQYF
TRBJ1-3,NA,TRBV5-1,NA,TGCGCCAGCAGCTCGCTGCCCCCTGACATCAGCTCTGGAAACACCATATATTTT,CASSSLPPDISSGNTIYF
TRBJ2-2,NA,TRBV29-1,many,TGCAGCGATAAGGATTTCACCGGGGAGCTGTTTTTT,CSDKDFTGELFF
TRBJ2-3,TRBD2,TRBV10-3,few,TGTGCCATCAGTGACCCCCCGCGGGCGTTTAGCGGGATTAATACGCAGTATTTT,CAISDPPRAFSGINTQYF
TRBJ2-3,NA,TRBV7-2,many,TGTGCCAGCAGCTTAGGTCATTGGGTGACAGCGACCAGCACAGATACGCAGTATTTT,CASSLGHWVTATSTDTQYF
TRBJ2-5,NA,TRBV29-1,few,TGCAGCGTCATGTTTATGACAGGGAGGGTCCAAGAGACCCAGTACTTC,CSVMFMTGRVQETQYF
TRBJ1-4,NA,TRBV12-3/TRBV12-4,many,TGTGCCAGCAGGCTCCAGGGTGTTGGTGAAAAACTGTTTTTT,CASRLQGVGEKLFF
TRBJ1-2,NA,TRBV7-2,many,TGTGCCAGCAGCCCTCAGGGGAATTCTGGCTACACCTTC,CASSPQGNSGYTF
TRBJ2-7,TRBD2,TRBV7-3,NA,TGTGCCAGCAGCACCTCGAACGGGGGGAATACCTACGAGCAGTACTTC,CASSTSNGGNTYEQYF
TRBJ1-3,NA,TRBV6-1,many,TGTGCCAGCAGTGAAACGGGGGACTCTGGAAACACCATATATTTT,CASSETGDSGNTIYF
TRBJ1-1,NA,TRBV7-3,NA,TGTGCCAGCAGCTTTAGAGGCCACCTATTGGGCACTGAAGCTTTCTTT,CASSFRGHLLGTEAFF
TRBJ1-1,NA,TRBV12-3/TRBV12-4,many,TGTGCCAGCAGTTTGGTGGGATGGGGCACTGAAGCTTTCTTT,CASSLVGWGTEAFF
TRBJ2-1,NA,TRBV6-5,few,TGTGCCAGCAGCCTGAGGGGGTACAACTACAATGAGCAGTTCTTC,CASSLRGYNYNEQFF
TRBJ2-3,TRBD2,TRBV6-1,NA,TGTGCCAGCAGTGAAGCTTCTAGCGGGGGCACAGATACGCAGTATTTT,CASSEASSGGTDTQYF
TRBJ2-5,TRBD2,TRBV29-1,NA,TGCAGCGTTTCTGGGGTAGCGGGCCAAGAGACCCAGTACTTC,CSVSGVAGQETQYF
TRBJ1-1,TRBD1,TRBV15,NA,TGTGCCACCAGCAGAATAGGGACAGGGAACACTGAAGCTTTCTTT,CATSRIGTGNTEAFF
TRBJ1-2,NA,TRBV5-4,few,TGTGCCAGCAGCTTGGAGGGGGGGCGCGTCAGCTACACCTTC,CASSLEGGRVSYTF
TRBJ2-3,NA,TRBV9,few,TGTGCCAGCAGCCTCGGGGTAGCAAGGGATACGCAGTATTTT,CASSLGVARDTQYF
TRBJ1-3,NA,TRBV4-2,many,TGTGCCAGCAGCCAAGTGGGGCAGGCGTTCTCTGGAAACACCATATATTTT,CASSQVGQAFSGNTIYF
TRBJ1-4,TRBD1,TRBV5-1,NA,TGCGCCAGCAGCTCGAAAGACAGGGGCCGGCAGAAACTGTTTTTT,CASSSKDRGRQKLFF
TRBJ1-6,NA,TRBV6-5,few,TGTGCCAGCAGTACCGGGACGCCGAAGTTCTATAATTCACCCCTCCACTTT,CASSTGTPKFYNSPLHF